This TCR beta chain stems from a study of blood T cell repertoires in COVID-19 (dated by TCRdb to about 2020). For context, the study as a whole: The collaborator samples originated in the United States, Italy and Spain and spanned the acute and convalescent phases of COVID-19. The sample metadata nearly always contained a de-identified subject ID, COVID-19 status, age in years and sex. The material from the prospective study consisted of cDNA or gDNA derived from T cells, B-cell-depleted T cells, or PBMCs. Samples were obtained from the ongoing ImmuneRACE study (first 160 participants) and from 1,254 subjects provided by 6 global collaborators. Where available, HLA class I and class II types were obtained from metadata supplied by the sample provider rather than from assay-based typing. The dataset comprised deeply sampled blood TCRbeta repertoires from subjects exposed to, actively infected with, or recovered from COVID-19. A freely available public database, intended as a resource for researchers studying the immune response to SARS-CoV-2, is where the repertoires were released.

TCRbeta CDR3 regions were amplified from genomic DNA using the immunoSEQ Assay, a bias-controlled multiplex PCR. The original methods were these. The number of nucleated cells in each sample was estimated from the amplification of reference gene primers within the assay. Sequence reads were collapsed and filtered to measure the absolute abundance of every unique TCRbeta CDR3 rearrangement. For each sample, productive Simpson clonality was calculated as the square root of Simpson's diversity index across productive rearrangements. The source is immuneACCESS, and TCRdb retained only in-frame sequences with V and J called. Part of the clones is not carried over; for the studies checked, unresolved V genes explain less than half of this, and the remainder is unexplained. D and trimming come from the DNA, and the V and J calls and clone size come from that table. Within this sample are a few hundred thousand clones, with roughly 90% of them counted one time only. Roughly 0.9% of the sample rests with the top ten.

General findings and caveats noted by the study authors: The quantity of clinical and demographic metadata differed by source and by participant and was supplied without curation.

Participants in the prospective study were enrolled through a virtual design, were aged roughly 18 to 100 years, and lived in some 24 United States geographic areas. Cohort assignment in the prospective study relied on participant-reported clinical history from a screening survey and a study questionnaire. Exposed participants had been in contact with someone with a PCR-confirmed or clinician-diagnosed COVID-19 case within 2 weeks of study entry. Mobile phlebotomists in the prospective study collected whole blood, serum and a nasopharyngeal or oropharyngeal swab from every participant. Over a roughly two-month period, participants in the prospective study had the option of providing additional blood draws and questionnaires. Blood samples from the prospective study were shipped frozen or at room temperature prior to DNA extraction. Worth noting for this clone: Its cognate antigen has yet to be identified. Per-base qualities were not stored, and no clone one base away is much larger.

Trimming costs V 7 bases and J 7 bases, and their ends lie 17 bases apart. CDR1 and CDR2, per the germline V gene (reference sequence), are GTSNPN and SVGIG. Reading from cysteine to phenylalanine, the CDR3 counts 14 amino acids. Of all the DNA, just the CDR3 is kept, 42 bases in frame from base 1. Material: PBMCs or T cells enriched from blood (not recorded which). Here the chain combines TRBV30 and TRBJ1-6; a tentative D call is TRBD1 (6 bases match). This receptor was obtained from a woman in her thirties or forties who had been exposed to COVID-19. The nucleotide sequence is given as TGTGCCTCGGTCCGGGACATACGGAATTCACCCCTCCACTTT. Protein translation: CASVRDIRNSPLHF.